Below are 21 T cell receptor beta chains sequenced from a single sample in a study of blood T cells in healthy people across ages. A second PCR, run for about 7 to 11 cycles, used a sample-barcoded 5' primer plus a J-beta primer mix. TCRdb reprocessed the 5' RACE reads with MiXCR, giving one entry per CDR3 protein. The sample holds 920,000 or so distinct CDR3 sequences, 40% to 55% seen once. Material: blood. The source is a woman in her fifties or sixties in good health.

This clonotype occurred a few times. The rearrangement joins TRBV9 to TRBJ2-7; D gene uncertain. The CDR3 length is 14 residues. Trimming pared 4 bases from V and 2 bases from J, leaving 13 bases between. Per the germline V gene, CDR1 is SGDLS and CDR2 is YYNGEE. In nucleotides, the CDR3 is TGTGCCAGCAGCCAGTCGGACCTAACCTACGAGCAGTACTTC. This gives the protein CASSQSDLTYEQYF.

The chain recombines TRBV18 with TRBJ1-4, with D possibly being TRBD1 (5 bases). This CDR3 has 13 amino acids. The germline V and J ends were trimmed by 3 bases and 8 bases, with 10 bases remaining between them. CDR1 is KGHSH, CDR2 LQKENI, per germline. CDR3 sequence reads: CASSPRDVEKLFF. The CDR3 nucleotides are TGTGCCAGCTCACCCCGGGACGTAGAAAAACTGTTTTTT.

This chain connects TRBV2 to TRBJ1-1, with no clear D. V shed 6 bases and J shed 3 bases, with 11 bases lying between them. The CDR3 extends over 13 amino acids. Per the germline V gene, CDR1 is SNHLY and CDR2 is FYNNEI. The CDR3 coding sequence is TGTGCCAGCAGAAGGACGGAGTACACTGAAGCTTTCTTT. Residues: CASRRTEYTEAFF. Together with reference TRBV2 and TRBJ1-1, the CDR3 gives the full variable domain: EPEVTQTPSHQVTQMGQEVILRCVPISNHLYFYWYRQILGQKVEFLVSFYNNEISEKSEIFDDQFSVERPDGSNFTLKIRSTKLEDSAMYFCASRRTEYTEAFFGQGTRLTVV.

This clonotype showed up just a few times. The chain combines TRBV7-2 with TRBJ1-2, with a possible D match to TRBD1 (5 bases). Germline CDR1 SGHTA, CDR2 FQGNSA. The CDR3 is 18 residues long. V was clipped by 0 bases and J by 3 bases, with 20 bases between them. The chain's CDR3 is CASSLAPGVGGFDYGYTF. For the CDR3, the DNA is TGTGCCAGCAGCTTAGCACCGGGGGTGGGGGGATTTGACTATGGCTACACCTTC.

This sequence joins TRBV19 and TRBJ2-7, with 7 positions matching TRBD2. CDR1 is LNHDA and CDR2 is SQIVND in the germline V gene (reference sequence). Trimming removed 5 bases from V and 3 bases from J; junction bases left unmatched: 10. The CDR3 covers 15 residues. The CDR3 sequence is CASSEGRAPDYEQYF. CDR3 sequence (DNA): TGTGCCAGTAGTGAAGGGAGGGCCCCAGACTACGAGCAGTACTTC.

CDR3 coding DNA: TGTGCCAGCAGCTTAGTAGGCGTGGAGAACCAGCAGTTCTTC. Encoded protein: CASSLVGVENQQFF. The chain joins TRBV7-9 to TRBJ2-1; D is undetermined. The CDR3 has 14 residues. The germline V gene encodes CDR1 SEHNR and CDR2 FQNEAQ (reference sequence). V was shortened by 1 base and J by 11 bases, with 15 bases between the two germline ends.

This clonotype turned up a few times. V usage is TRBV29-1 and J usage is TRBJ1-2; no reliable D call. Germline V gives CDR1 SQVTM, CDR2 ANQGSEA. The CDR3 extends over 14 amino acids. V lost 4 bases and J lost 4, with 16 bases in between. The DNA of the CDR3 is TGCAGCGTTGCTCAGAGCGCTTATAGCTATGGCTACACCTTC. It encodes CSVAQSAYSYGYTF. Together with reference TRBV29-1 and TRBJ1-2, the CDR3 gives the full variable domain: SAVISQKPSRDICQRGTSLTIQCQVDSQVTMMFWYRQQPGQSLTLIATANQGSEATYESGFVIDKFPISRPNLTFSTLTVSNMSPEDSSIYLCSVAQSAYSYGYTFGSGTRLTVV.

The gene calls are TRBV29-1 and TRBJ2-1, with D possibly TRBD2 on 6 matching bases. CDR3 length: 16 residues. The V gene's germline CDR1 is SQVTM and CDR2 ANQGSEA. The V end lost 5 bases, the J end lost 0 bases, and 17 bases lay between the germline ends. The CDR3 region is CSVWAQGGTSYNEQFF. The CDR3 DNA is TGCAGCGTTTGGGCGCAGGGCGGGACCTCCTACAATGAGCAGTTCTTC.

This rearrangement joins TRBV20-1 to TRBJ2-3; 8 bases match TRBD2. The trim removed 0 bases at V and 3 bases at J, leaving 5 bases unmatched. Germline values: CDR1 DFQATT, CDR2 SNEGSKA (reference sequence). The CDR3 contains 15 residues. CDR3 sequence reads: CSARDLREGTDTQYF. As DNA, the CDR3 is TGCAGTGCTAGAGATCTCCGGGAGGGAACAGATACGCAGTATTTT.

The chain joins TRBV29-1 to TRBJ1-1; D ambiguous. The V gene's germline CDR1 is SQVTM and CDR2 ANQGSEA. V dropped 7 bases and J dropped 0 bases, with 3 bases sitting between them. The CDR3 totals 10 residues. CDR3: CSGVNTEAFF. CDR3 bases: TGCAGCGGGGTGAACACTGAAGCTTTCTTT.

This clonotype was observed a few times. The chain is built from TRBV2 and TRBJ2-1; the D is unclear. Germline V gives CDR1 SNHLY, CDR2 FYNNEI. The CDR3 spans 14 residues. Trimming took off 8 bases at V and 5 bases at J, with 16 bases between the two ends. For the CDR3, the DNA is TGTGCCAGCCGAAAAAACCTGATGGACAATGAGCAGTTCTTC. This encodes CASRKNLMDNEQFF.

This clonotype was detected a few times. The chain combines TRBV7-2 with TRBJ2-1; 8 bases fit TRBD2. This CDR3 region has 15 residues. In germline, CDR1 is SGHTA, CDR2 FQGNSA. V gave up 5 bases and J gave up 4 bases; unmatched junction bases: 7. The CDR3 here is CASSLRLAPYNEQFF. The DNA of the CDR3 is TGTGCCAGCAGCCTCCGACTAGCGCCTTACAATGAGCAGTTCTTC.

This chain links TRBV9 with TRBJ1-1; D gene unclear. Germline loops: CDR1 SGDLS, CDR2 YYNGEE. The V gene lost 0 bases and the J gene lost 1 base, with 16 bases spanning the gap. The CDR3 has 17 amino acids. The CDR3 bases are TGTGCCAGCAGCGTAGGCCCCGAGGGTCGAAGGAACACTGAAGCTTTCTTT. Amino acids: CASSVGPEGRRNTEAFF. Based on the CDR3 plus reference TRBV9 and TRBJ1-1, the full variable domain is DSGVTQTPKHLITATGQRVTLRCSPRSGDLSVYWYQQSLDQGLQFLIQYYNGEERAKGNILERFSAQQFPDLHSELNLSSLELGDSALYFCASSVGPEGRRNTEAFFGQGTRLTVV.

The rearrangement links TRBV7-6 to TRBJ2-3; 10 bases map to TRBD2. The V gene's germline CDR1 is SGHVS and CDR2 FNYEAQ. With 1 base clipped from V and 2 bases from J, the junction kept 6 bases outside the gene matches. The CDR3 has 17 amino acids. CDR3 amino acids: CASSLGTSGFFTDTQYF. As DNA, the CDR3 is TGTGCCAGCAGCTTAGGGACTAGCGGATTTTTCACAGATACGCAGTATTTT.

This clonotype has more than one count but fewer than ten. This rearrangement joins TRBV12-3 or TRBV12-4 to TRBJ2-1, with 14 bases identical to TRBD2. Trimming at V came to 4 bases and at J to 8 bases, leaving 10 bases not matched to a gene. The CDR3 loop spans 17 amino acids. CDR3 amino acids: CASSSYGLAGGTHEQFF. Written as DNA, the CDR3 is TGTGCCAGCAGTTCCTATGGACTAGCGGGGGGTACCCATGAGCAGTTCTTC.

This clonotype was detected only a few times. The chain has TRBV5-1 and TRBJ2-7, with 14 bases fitting TRBD2. The CDR3 totals 15 residues. V shed 6 bases and J 7 bases; nucleotides not matched to a gene: 9. CDR1 and CDR2 (germline): SGHRS, YFSETQ. The CDR3 DNA sequence: TGCGCCAGCAAGCGACTAGCGGGAGGGTACAATGAGCAGTACTTC. Amino acids: CASKRLAGGYNEQYF. Full variable domain (outside the CDR3, taken from reference TRBV5-1 and TRBJ2-7): KAGVTQTPRYLIKTRGQQVTLSCSPISGHRSVSWYQQTPGQGLQFLFEYFSETQRNKGNFPGRFSGRQFSNSRSEMNVSTLELGDSALYLCASKRLAGGYNEQYFGPGTRLTVT.

J is TRBJ2-1 and V is TRBV27; D is perhaps TRBD2 (5 bases). V was shortened by 8 bases and J by 7 bases, with 12 bases between the two germline ends. Germline lookup yields CDR1 MNHEY and CDR2 SMNVEV (reference sequence). This CDR3 is 12 amino acids long. The DNA for the CDR3 is TGTGCCAGCCTTTCGGAGGATAATGAGCAGTTCTTC. Its protein product is CASLSEDNEQFF.

CDR3 nucleotide sequence: TGCAGTGCTAGACGGACAGGGCACAGGACTAATGAAAAACTGTTTTTT. Its protein is CSARRTGHRTNEKLFF. J is TRBJ1-4 and V is TRBV20-1; 8 bases line up with TRBD1. The V segment lost 2 bases and the J segment 2 bases; nucleotides outside the gene matches: 7. This CDR3 region has 16 residues. Looked up from germline, CDR1 is DFQATT and CDR2 is SNEGSKA (reference sequence).

This clonotype was observed a handful of times. The V gene is TRBV27, the J gene TRBJ2-1; 9 nucleotides line up with TRBD2. V dropped 5 bases and J dropped 6; count of bases not matched to a gene: 5. This CDR3 contains 14 residues. CDR1 MNHEY and CDR2 SMNVEV come from the germline V gene (reference sequence). CDR3 sequence (DNA): TGTGCCAGCAGTCCCCTAGCGGGAATCAATGAGCAGTTCTTC. It yields the protein CASSPLAGINEQFF.

The chain couples TRBV29-1 to TRBJ2-3; weak D call: TRBD2 (7 bases). V dropped 2 bases and J dropped 7 bases, with 16 bases sitting between them. CDR1 and CDR2 from the germline V gene are SQVTM and ANQGSEA. The CDR3 has 14 residues. The DNA for the CDR3 is TGCAGCGTTGAACCGGGCGGGGGCTCTTATACGCAGTATTTT. Amino acids: CSVEPGGGSYTQYF.

The chain carries TRBV27 and TRBJ1-1; TRBD1 might be the D (5 bases). Trimming removed 0 bases at V and 5 bases at J, with 13 bases between. Germline V CDR1 and CDR2: MNHEY, SMNVEV (reference sequence). The CDR3 sequence is 15 residues long. The CDR3 DNA follows: TGTGCCAGCAGTTTATCTGGGGGGGAGAGGACTGAAGCTTTCTTT. Translated: CASSLSGGERTEAFF.